This record looks at one TCR beta chain sequence and its context. Trimming took off 5 bases at V and 4 bases at J, with 17 bases between the two ends. This CDR3 spans 16 amino acids. CDR1 is MNHEY, CDR2 SMNVEV, per germline (reference sequence). Study processing details: Amplification from reference gene primers served as the basis for estimated nucleated cell counts. TCRdb keeps only in-frame clones here, not all; method: immunoSEQ multiplex PCR. The D gene and trimming were derived from the DNA, and the V and J assignments and clone size from that table. This table has a few hundred thousand clones, approximately 86% appearing once. This entry is derived from a study of blood T cell repertoires in COVID-19. In the study overall: COVID-19 samples collected from the United States, Italy and Spain covered acute and convalescent phases. T cells, B-cell-depleted T cells, or PBMCs provided the cDNA or gDNA that served as material.

The receptor was derived from a woman aged 45-60 years who had recovered from COVID-19. This chain uses TRBV27 with TRBJ1-4, with D possibly matching TRBD1 (5 bases). Source material: peripheral blood. The CDR3 spells CASSQFGGPINEKLFF. As DNA, the CDR3 is TGTGCCAGCAGTCAATTCGGGGGACCGATTAATGAAAAACTGTTTTTT.